This TCR beta chain was sequenced for a study of long-term antiretroviral therapy in people with HIV. Across the whole study: It was about a decade before the 2015 immediate-ART recommendation that the earliest samples were taken.

The assay, immunoSEQ v3.0, was run at survey level. Sequencing aimed at about 35,000-55,000 T-cell genomes per sample. TCRdb's table, derived via immunoSEQ multiplex PCR, lists solely in-frame clones and lacks some. The sample contains 44,000 or so clones, nearly 95% of which appear only once. This CDR3 has 15 residues. Trimming shortened V by 6 bases and J by 8 bases, and 20 bases separated the two germline ends. The germline V gene has CDR1 LGHNA and CDR2 YNFKEQ. At minimum, one pre-ART and two post-ART PBMC samples were obtained from each donor. Each sample contained about 0.95-11 million cryopreserved PBMC, thawed before DNA extraction.

This chain links TRBV4-2 with TRBJ2-1; D possibly matches TRBD1 or TRBD2 (6 bases each). The receptor comes from a woman aged 45-65 years with HIV. The sequenced sample was unsorted PBMCs, obtained 3.7 years after starting antiretroviral therapy. Written as DNA, the CDR3 is TGTGCCAGCAGGGAGCGAGGGGGGCCGGTCGATGAGCAGTTCTTC. Its protein is CASRERGGPVDEQFF.